The present TCR beta chain was sequenced within a study of control samples from healthy donors and cancer patients. The CDR3 spans 16 residues. Trimming shortened V by 2 bases and J by 4 bases, and 14 bases separated the two germline ends. Germline CDR1 LGHDT, CDR2 YNNKEL (reference sequence). The method was immunoSEQ multiplex PCR; TCRdb's version includes in-frame clones alone and lacks a portion of them. This sample has approximately 170,000 clones, with 80% to 95% found just once. This chain links TRBV3-1 (or the pseudogene TRBV3-2) with TRBJ2-2; D not certain. The clonotype comes from a woman aged 60 to 75 in good health. Specimen: blood. CDR3 residues: CASSQRQARSTGELFF. In nucleotides, the CDR3 is TGTGCCAGCAGCCAAAGGCAGGCCAGAAGCACCGGGGAGCTGTTTTTT.